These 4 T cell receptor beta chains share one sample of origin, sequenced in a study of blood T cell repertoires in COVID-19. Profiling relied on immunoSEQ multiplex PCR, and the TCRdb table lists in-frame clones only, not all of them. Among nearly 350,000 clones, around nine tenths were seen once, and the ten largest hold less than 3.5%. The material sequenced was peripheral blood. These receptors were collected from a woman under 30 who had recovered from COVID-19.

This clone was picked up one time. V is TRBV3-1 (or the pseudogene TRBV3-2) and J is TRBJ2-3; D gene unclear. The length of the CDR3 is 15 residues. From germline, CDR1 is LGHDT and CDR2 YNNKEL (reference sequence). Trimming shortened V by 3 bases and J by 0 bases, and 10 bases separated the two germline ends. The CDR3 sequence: CASSQASQSTDTQYF. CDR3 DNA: TGTGCCAGCAGCCAGGCATCCCAGAGCACAGATACGCAGTATTTT.

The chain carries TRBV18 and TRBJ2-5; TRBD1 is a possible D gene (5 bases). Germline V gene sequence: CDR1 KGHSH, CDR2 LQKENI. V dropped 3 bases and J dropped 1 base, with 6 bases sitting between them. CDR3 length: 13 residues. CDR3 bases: TGTGCCAGCTCACCGGACATCCAAGAGACCCAGTACTTC. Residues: CASSPDIQETQYF. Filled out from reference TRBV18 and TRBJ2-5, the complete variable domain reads NAGVMQNPRHLVRRRGQEARLRCSPMKGHSHVYWYRQLPEEGLKFMVYLQKENIIDESGMPKERFSAEFPKEGPSILRIQQVVRGDSAAYFCASSPDIQETQYFGPGTRLLVL.

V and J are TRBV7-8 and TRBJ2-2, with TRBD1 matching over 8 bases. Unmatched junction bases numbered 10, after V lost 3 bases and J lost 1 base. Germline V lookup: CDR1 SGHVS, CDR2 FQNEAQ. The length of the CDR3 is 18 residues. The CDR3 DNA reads TGTGCCAGCAGCTTGGACGGGACAGGAGAAAAGAACACCGGGGAGCTGTTTTTT. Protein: CASSLDGTGEKNTGELFF.

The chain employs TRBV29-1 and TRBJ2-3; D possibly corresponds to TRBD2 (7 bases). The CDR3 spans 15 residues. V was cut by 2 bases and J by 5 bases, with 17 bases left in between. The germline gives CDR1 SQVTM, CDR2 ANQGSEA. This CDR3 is CSVESDGGRGDTQYF. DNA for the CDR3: TGCAGCGTTGAATCTGACGGGGGGCGGGGAGATACGCAGTATTTT.